This TCR beta chain was identified in a study of blood T cell repertoires in COVID-19 (dated by TCRdb to between 2020 and 2021). About the investigation overall: Collaborator samples came from the United States, Italy and Spain and covered acute and convalescent phases of COVID-19. The prospective study material was composed of cDNA or gDNA derived from T cells, B-cell-depleted T cells, or PBMCs. Subjects who had been exposed to COVID-19, were actively infected with it, or had recovered from it provided the deeply sampled blood TCRbeta repertoires that made up the dataset. The repertoires were made available in a free public database intended to serve as a resource for research on the immune response to SARS-CoV-2. Sample metadata almost always included a de-identified subject ID, COVID-19 status, age in years and sex. Samples were obtained from the ongoing ImmuneRACE study (first 160 participants) and from 1,000 to 1,500 subjects provided by 6 global collaborators. Where available, HLA class I and class II types were obtained from metadata supplied by the sample provider rather than from assay-based typing. Beyond this particular receptor, the publication reports: Clinical and demographic metadata were provided uncurated, with the amount varying by source and participant.

TCRbeta CDR3 regions were amplified from genomic DNA by means of the immunoSEQ Assay, a bias-controlled multiplex PCR. As for how the authors treated the data: Nucleated cell counts per sample were estimated from amplification of reference gene primers within the assay. To quantify the absolute abundance of each unique TCRbeta CDR3 rearrangement, sequence reads were collapsed and filtered. Productive Simpson clonality was computed per sample as the square root of Simpson's diversity index over productive rearrangements. TCRdb holds this immuneACCESS table with in-frame rearrangements only. Some clones are missing; in checked studies, unresolved V genes explain under half, and the rest has no known cause. V, J and clone size derive from that table, while D and trimming were established from the DNA sequence. The sample table lists fewer than 450,000 clones, around 91% of them with a count of one. About 0.6% of the sample goes to the ten largest clones.

The germline V gene encodes CDR1 MGHRA and CDR2 YSYEKL. Trimming costs V 1 base and J 1 base, and their ends lie 13 bases apart. Taken from cysteine to phenylalanine, the CDR3 has 16 residues. Just CDR3 DNA is preserved here, 48 bases in frame from base 1. In regard to this clone: The target of this receptor is not known. Per-base qualities were not stored, and no clone one base away is much larger.

Participants in the prospective study were aged roughly 18 to 100 years, lived in 20 to 25 United States geographic areas, and enrolled through a virtual design. In the prospective study, cohorts were assigned on the basis of participant-reported clinical history obtained from a screening survey and a study questionnaire. Recovered participants in ImmuneRACE Cohort 3 were defined by two consecutive negative NP/OP PCR tests, clearance by a healthcare professional, or resolution of symptoms. In the prospective study, mobile phlebotomists collected whole blood, serum and a nasopharyngeal or oropharyngeal swab from each participant. Over a roughly 2-month period, participants in the prospective study had the option of providing additional blood draws and questionnaires. Prospective study blood samples were shipped either frozen or at room temperature before DNA extraction.

The source material was PBMCs or T cells enriched from blood (not recorded which). In this chain, TRBV4-1 is recombined with TRBJ2-5; too little of a D gene remains to name it. The TCR originated in a man in his late teens or twenties who had recovered from COVID-19. In nucleotide form, the sequence is TGCGCCAGCAGCCAAGTAAATATTGGCAGCCAAGAGACCCAGTACTTC. Its translation is CASSQVNIGSQETQYF.